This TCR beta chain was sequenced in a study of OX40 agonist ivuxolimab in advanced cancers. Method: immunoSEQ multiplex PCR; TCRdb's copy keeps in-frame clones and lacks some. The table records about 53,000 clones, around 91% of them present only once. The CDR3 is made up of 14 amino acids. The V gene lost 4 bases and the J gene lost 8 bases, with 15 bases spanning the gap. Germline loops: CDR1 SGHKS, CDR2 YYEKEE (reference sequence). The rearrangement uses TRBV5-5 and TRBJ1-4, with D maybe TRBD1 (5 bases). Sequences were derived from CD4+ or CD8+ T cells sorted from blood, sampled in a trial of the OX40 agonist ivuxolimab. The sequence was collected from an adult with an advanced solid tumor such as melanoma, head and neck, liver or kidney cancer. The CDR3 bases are TGTGCCAGCAGCCTCGGGACCGGGGGAGAAAAACTGTTTTTT. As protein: CASSLGTGGEKLFF.